What follows are 16 T cell receptor beta chains derived from one specimen sequenced in a study of cytomegalovirus exposure and HLA in healthy donors. 60 Vbeta and 13 Jbeta primers were used in PCR. Clones were sequenced by immunoSEQ multiplex PCR, and TCRdb holds only the in-frame ones, with some missing. The sample contains 95,000 to 150,000 clones, 75% of which appear only once. The sequencing sample was made of PBMCs. The source of these receptors is a woman aged 40-49 years in good health and CMV-seropositive.

This chain connects TRBV19 to TRBJ2-7, with 12 bases matching TRBD2. The CDR3 totals 18 residues. The ends lost 3 bases at V and 4 bases at J; junction bases unmatched: 13. Germline CDR1 and CDR2: LNHDA and SQIVND (reference sequence). CDR3 loop: CASSIQGTSGRLLYEQYF. The CDR3 nucleotides read TGTGCCAGTAGTATCCAGGGAACTAGCGGGAGGTTACTTTACGAGCAGTACTTC.

This clone has more than one count but fewer than ten. The chain carries TRBV29-1 and TRBJ1-1, with TRBD1 as a possible D gene (5 bases). Germline CDR1 SQVTM, CDR2 ANQGSEA. The CDR3 consists of 16 residues. The V end was cut by 4 bases, the J end by 1 base, with 19 bases between. The CDR3 spells CSVGGVPGLRNTEAFF. The CDR3 DNA is TGCAGCGTTGGGGGGGTACCAGGACTTAGGAACACTGAAGCTTTCTTT.

The gene calls are TRBV6-5 and TRBJ1-2, with 12 positions matching TRBD1. The CDR3 length is 15 residues. Looked up from germline, CDR1 is MNHEY and CDR2 is SVGAGI. V dropped 5 bases and J dropped 7; count of bases not matched to a gene: 8. The CDR3 DNA reads as TGTGCCAGCAGTCCATCCGGGACAGGGGGCTCTGGCTACACCTTC. Translation: CASSPSGTGGSGYTF.

The chain joins TRBV19 to TRBJ1-6; D is uncertain. V lost 10 bases and J 7 bases, leaving 14 bases between the germline ends. In germline, CDR1 is LNHDA, CDR2 SQIVND (reference sequence). The length of the CDR3 is 13 residues. The CDR3 DNA reads TGTGCCACGGCGCCAGGTGGGAATTCACCCCTCCACTTT. It is translated as CATAPGGNSPLHF.

The chain joins TRBV6-1 to TRBJ1-3, with 8 bases that match TRBD1. This CDR3 has 17 residues. V was pared by 3 bases and J by 0 bases, with 7 bases of the junction left unmatched. Per germline, CDR1 MNHNS and CDR2 SASEGT. The CDR3 spells CASSDGTGDHSGNTIYF. The CDR3 bases are TGTGCCAGCAGTGACGGGACAGGAGATCACTCTGGAAACACCATATATTTT.

V and J are TRBV11-3 and TRBJ1-1, with D uncertain. CDR1 SGHNT and CDR2 YENEEA come from the germline V gene. Trimming left V 2 bases short and J 5 bases short, with 12 bases between. The CDR3 extends over 14 amino acids. The DNA of the CDR3 is TGTGCCAGCAGCTTAAGAGGGCCGGAGACTGAAGCTTTCTTT. Encoded protein: CASSLRGPETEAFF.

J is TRBJ2-1 and V is TRBV7-2; D is uncertain. Germline V lookup: CDR1 SGHTA, CDR2 FQGNSA. The CDR3 extends over 14 amino acids. Trimming took 2 bases from V and 0 from J, leaving 5 bases between them. CDR3: CASSLSSSYNEQFF. In nucleotides, the CDR3 is TGTGCCAGCAGCTTATCTAGCTCCTACAATGAGCAGTTCTTC.

This clone was observed a handful of times. This chain uses TRBV23-1 with TRBJ2-5; TRBD2 might be the D (6 bases). TRBV23-1 carries the ORF label, with uncertain function. The CDR3 extends over 14 amino acids. Trimming took off 3 bases at V and 2 bases at J, with 10 bases between the two ends. CDR3 protein: CASSHIAAQETQYF. The CDR3 bases are TGCGCCAGCAGTCACATAGCGGCGCAAGAGACCCAGTACTTC.

With respect to this clone: The sample holds other DNA sequences that translate to the same CDR3. This sequence joins TRBV4-1 and TRBJ1-1; 9 nucleotides agree with TRBD1. The CDR3 covers 15 residues. V lost 1 base to trimming and J lost 3 bases; unmatched junction nucleotides: 3. Germline V lookup: CDR1 MGHRA, CDR2 YSYEKL. As DNA, the CDR3 is TGCGCCAGCAGCCAAGTGACAGGGGGTCACACTGAAGCTTTCTTT. This sequence encodes CASSQVTGGHTEAFF.

The V gene is TRBV11-2, the J gene TRBJ1-1; 7 bases are a match to TRBD1. V lost 2 bases, J lost 4 bases, and 4 bases stayed unmatched. CDR1 and CDR2 (germline): SGHAT, FQNNGV. CDR3 length: 14 amino acids. The CDR3 bases are TGTGCCAGCAGCTTAACAGGGGCAGGCACTGAAGCTTTCTTT. It is translated as CASSLTGAGTEAFF.

The chain couples TRBV30 to TRBJ1-4; D unclear. The CDR3 spans 14 residues. Trimming removed 6 bases at V and 2 bases at J, with 13 bases between. CDR1 and CDR2 from the germline V gene are GTSNPN and SVGIG (reference sequence). The CDR3 sequence is CACRRRDTNEKLFF. For the CDR3, the DNA is TGTGCCTGCCGGCGGAGAGATACTAATGAAAAACTGTTTTTT.

This clone has just one count. The chain combines TRBV23-1 with TRBJ1-5, with 7 positions matching TRBD1. TRBV23-1 qualifies as an ORF whose function is uncertain. The CDR3 loop spans 16 amino acids. J was trimmed by 7 bases and V by 6 bases; bases with no gene match: 15. The CDR3 region is CASRTWKGWDSQPQHF. CDR3 bases: TGCGCCAGCAGGACGTGGAAAGGGTGGGACAGCCAGCCCCAGCATTTT.

This clone has a single count. The chain links TRBV18 to TRBJ2-7; TRBD2 might be the D (7 bases). Trimming removed 8 bases at V and 3 bases at J, with 20 bases between. CDR1 and CDR2 (germline): KGHSH, LQKENI. The CDR3 runs to 15 residues. The CDR3 region is CASANARAGHYEQYF. Here the CDR3 DNA reads TGTGCCAGCGCTAACGCTAGAGCGGGACACTACGAGCAGTACTTC.

This clone was seen more than once but under ten times. The rearrangement links TRBV29-1 to TRBJ1-1; TRBD1 is a possible D gene (6 bases). The germline CDR1 and CDR2 sequences are SQVTM and ANQGSEA. The CDR3 covers 14 residues. Trimming removed 2 bases from V and 6 bases from J, with 16 bases in between. The CDR3 DNA reads as TGCAGCGTTGAACTTAGGGGGAGATTTTCTGAAGCTTTCTTT. It is translated as CSVELRGRFSEAFF.

The V gene is TRBV30, the J gene TRBJ1-2; 11 nucleotides match TRBD1. Looked up from germline, CDR1 is GTSNPN and CDR2 is SVGIG (reference sequence). V lost 4 bases, J lost 8 bases, and 6 bases stayed unmatched. CDR3 length: 13 residues. The CDR3 coding sequence is TGTGCCTGGATTCTCGGGACAGGGGGGGGCTACACCTTC. Encoded protein: CAWILGTGGGYTF.

V gene TRBV6-5 combines with J gene TRBJ1-1; the match to TRBD1 covers 8 bases. CDR1 is MNHEY, CDR2 SVGAGI, per germline. Unmatched junction bases numbered 0, after V lost 6 bases and J lost 6 bases. This CDR3 region has 11 residues. CDR3 region: CASRQGAEAFF. CDR3 in DNA: TGTGCCAGCAGACAGGGGGCTGAAGCTTTCTTT.